The TCR beta chain described here comes from a study of siplizumab effects on memory and regulatory T cells. TCRdb's copy holds only in-frame clones and misses some; the assay was immunoSEQ multiplex PCR. The sample yields about 69,000 clones, over 75% seen once. This clone appeared once. In germline, CDR1 is ENHRY, CDR2 SYGVKD. With 6 bases removed from V and 9 bases from J, the gap between germline ends came to 14 bases. This CDR3 is built from 12 residues. This TCR derives from a human donor in good health. The gene calls are TRBV10-3 and TRBJ1-2; no reliable D call. The sequenced sample consisted of Tregs sorted from blood. CDR3 coding DNA: TGTGCCATCAGCTCCCCCCCCGCCAGCTACACCTTC. This encodes CAISSPPASYTF.